Sequencing of this T cell receptor beta chain was carried out in a study of CD8 T cells in Susac syndrome. Study findings and constraints: The study's TCR sequencing and HLA analysis covered a relatively small number of individuals, and the study acknowledged this.

An input of roughly 0.45 to 1 ug of RNA was subjected to reverse transcription using random hexamers. TCRdb called the immunoSEQ multiplex PCR reads again in MiXCR, with one record for every CDR3 protein. The sample lists some 110,000 distinct CDR3 sequences; more than 85% were seen once. V shed 1 base and J shed 1 base, with 5 bases lying between them. The germline V gene encodes CDR1 SGHRS and CDR2 YFSETQ. The CDR3 is 13 amino acids. This clonotype has a handful of counts. Its antigen is undetermined. The rearrangement joins TRBV5-1 to TRBJ1-1; unclear D gene. Sequenced sample: CD8+ T cells from PBMCs. The sequence derives from a human donor with multiple sclerosis. The CDR3 here is CASSLPGNTEAFF. DNA for the CDR3: TGCGCCAGCAGCTTGCCAGGGAACACTGAAGCTTTCTTT.